The entry that follows covers one T cell receptor beta chain sequence. What it binds is not known. The method was immunoSEQ multiplex PCR; TCRdb's version includes in-frame clones alone and lacks a portion of them. The table records 400,000 to 600,000 clones, roughly 77% of them present only once. These data belong to a study of shared clonotypes between healthy human individuals. Across the whole study: Three men and two women, aged 18 to 49, were donors.

Whole-study results and caveats: Sequencing depth was a factor that was expected to affect clonotype sharing among donors.

This clonotype was sampled from a woman aged 40 to 50 in good health. Some clones in this sample may be carry-over from other donors' samples. Sequencing input: PBMCs.

This CDR3 is CASSTGAATQYF. CDR3 sequence (DNA): TGTGCCAGCAGTACCGGGGCTGCTACGCAGTATTTT. The chain has TRBV6-5 and TRBJ2-3; the D gene could be TRBD1 or TRBD2 (5 bases each). The CDR3 contains 12 residues. From germline, CDR1 is MNHEY and CDR2 SVGAGI. With 5 bases removed from V and 8 bases from J, the gap between germline ends came to 11 bases.